This T cell receptor (beta chain) was obtained from a study of T cell clusters in autoimmune cytopenias. Points from the study as a whole: Primary autoimmune cytopenia patients seemingly lacked the physiological T cell clusters found in healthy donors.

TRB amplification used 250 ng of peripheral blood genomic DNA. One tube held mixed TRB-A and TRB-B primer pools for touch-down PCR. TCRdb reprocessed the multiplex PCR reads, keeping one entry per CDR3 protein, no DNA. The repertoire table contains some 2,000 distinct CDR3 sequences. Considering frequency, this clonotype is large. Its antigen is not identified. CDR3 size: 16 residues. Germline CDR1 SQVTM, CDR2 ANQGSEA. The same data also went into a second study, on T cell repertoires in aging, cancer and after chemotherapy.

What was sequenced was peripheral blood. The sequence derives from a human donor in good health. This chain uses TRBV29-1 with TRBJ2-1; lacking DNA, the TRBD2 call made by TCRdb goes unchecked. The CDR3 loop reads CSVEDLRLAGDNEQFF.